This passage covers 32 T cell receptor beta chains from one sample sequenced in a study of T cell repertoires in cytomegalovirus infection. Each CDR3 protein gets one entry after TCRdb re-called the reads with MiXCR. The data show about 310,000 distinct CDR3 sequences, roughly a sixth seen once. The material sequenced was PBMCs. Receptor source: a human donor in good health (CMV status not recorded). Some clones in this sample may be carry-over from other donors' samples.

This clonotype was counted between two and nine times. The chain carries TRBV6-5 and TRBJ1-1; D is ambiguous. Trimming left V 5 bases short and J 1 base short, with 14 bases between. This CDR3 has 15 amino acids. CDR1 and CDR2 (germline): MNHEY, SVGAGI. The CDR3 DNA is TGTGCCAGCAGTGTCTCGTCCGGAGCGAACACTGAAGCTTTCTTT. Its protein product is CASSVSSGANTEAFF.

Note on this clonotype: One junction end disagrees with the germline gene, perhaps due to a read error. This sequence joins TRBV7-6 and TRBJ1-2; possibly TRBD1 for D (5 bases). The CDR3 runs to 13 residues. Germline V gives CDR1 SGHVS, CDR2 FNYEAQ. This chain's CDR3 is CVSSLGTGYGYTF. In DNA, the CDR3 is TGTGTCAGCAGCCTGGGGACCGGGTATGGCTACACCTTC.

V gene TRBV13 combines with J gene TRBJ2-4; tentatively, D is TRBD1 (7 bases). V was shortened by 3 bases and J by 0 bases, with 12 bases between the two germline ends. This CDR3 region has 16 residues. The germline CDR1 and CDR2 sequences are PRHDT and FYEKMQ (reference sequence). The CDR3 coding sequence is TGTGCCAGCAGCTTGCGGGACAGACTAGCCAAAAACATTCAGTACTTC. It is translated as CASSLRDRLAKNIQYF. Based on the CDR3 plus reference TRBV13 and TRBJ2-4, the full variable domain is AAGVIQSPRHLIKEKRETATLKCYPIPRHDTVYWYQQGPGQDPQFLISFYEKMQSDKGSIPDRFSAQQFSDYHSELNMSSLELGDSALYFCASSLRDRLAKNIQYFGAGTRLSVL.

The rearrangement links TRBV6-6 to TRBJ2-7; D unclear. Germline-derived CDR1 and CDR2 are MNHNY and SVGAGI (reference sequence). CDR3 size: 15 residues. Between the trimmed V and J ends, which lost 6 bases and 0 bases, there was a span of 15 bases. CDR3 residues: CASSKVGSSSYEQYF. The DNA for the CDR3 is TGTGCCAGCAGCAAAGTGGGAAGTAGCTCCTACGAGCAGTACTTC.

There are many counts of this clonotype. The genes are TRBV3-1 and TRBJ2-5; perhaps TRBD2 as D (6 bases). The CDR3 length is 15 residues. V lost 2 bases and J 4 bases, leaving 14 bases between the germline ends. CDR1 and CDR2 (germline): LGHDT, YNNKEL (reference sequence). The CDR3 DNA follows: TGTGCCAGCAGCCAAATTGCCGGGACTTTAGAGACCCAGTACTTC. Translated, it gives CASSQIAGTLETQYF.

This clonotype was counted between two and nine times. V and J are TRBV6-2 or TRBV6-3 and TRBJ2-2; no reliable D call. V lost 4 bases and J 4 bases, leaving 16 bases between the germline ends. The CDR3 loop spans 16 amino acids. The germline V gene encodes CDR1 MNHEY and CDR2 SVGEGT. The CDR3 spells CASSSRPVSSTGELFF. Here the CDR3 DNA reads TGTGCCAGCAGTTCTCGTCCGGTCTCGAGCACCGGGGAGCTGTTTTTT.

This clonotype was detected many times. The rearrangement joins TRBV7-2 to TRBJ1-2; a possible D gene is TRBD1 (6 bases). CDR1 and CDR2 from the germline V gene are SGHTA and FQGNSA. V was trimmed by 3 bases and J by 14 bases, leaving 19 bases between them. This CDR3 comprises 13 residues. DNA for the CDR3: TGTGCCAGCAGCTTGCTTCCGGGCCAGGGGATAACCTTC. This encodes CASSLLPGQGITF.

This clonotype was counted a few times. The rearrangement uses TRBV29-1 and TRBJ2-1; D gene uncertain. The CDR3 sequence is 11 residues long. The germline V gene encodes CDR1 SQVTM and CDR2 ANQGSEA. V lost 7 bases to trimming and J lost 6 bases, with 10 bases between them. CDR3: CSATPSNEQFF. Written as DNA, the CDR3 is TGCAGCGCAACCCCTTCCAATGAGCAGTTCTTC.

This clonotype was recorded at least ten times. CDR3 nucleotides: TGCGCCAGCAGCCAAGAGAGCCGGGGGGTTGGGACCCAGTACTTC. It yields the protein CASSQESRGVGTQYF. The V call is TRBV4-1, the J call TRBJ2-5; 7 nucleotides agree with TRBD2. With 0 bases clipped from V and 7 bases from J, the junction kept 8 bases outside the gene matches. The germline V gene has CDR1 MGHRA and CDR2 YSYEKL. CDR3 length: 15 residues.

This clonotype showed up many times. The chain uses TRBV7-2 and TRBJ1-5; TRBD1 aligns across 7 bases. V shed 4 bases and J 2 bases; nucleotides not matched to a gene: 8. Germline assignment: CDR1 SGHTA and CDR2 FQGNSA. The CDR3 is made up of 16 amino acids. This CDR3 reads CASSSIGTDGNQPQHF. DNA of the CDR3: TGTGCCAGCAGCTCAATCGGGACAGACGGCAATCAGCCCCAGCATTTT.

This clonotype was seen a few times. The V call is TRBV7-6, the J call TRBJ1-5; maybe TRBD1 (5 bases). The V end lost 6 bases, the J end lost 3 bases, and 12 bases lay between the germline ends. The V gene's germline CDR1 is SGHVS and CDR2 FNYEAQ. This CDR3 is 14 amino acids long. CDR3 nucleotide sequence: TGTGCCAGCAGTTCTTCCGGGACCAATCAGCCCCAGCATTTT. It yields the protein CASSSSGTNQPQHF.

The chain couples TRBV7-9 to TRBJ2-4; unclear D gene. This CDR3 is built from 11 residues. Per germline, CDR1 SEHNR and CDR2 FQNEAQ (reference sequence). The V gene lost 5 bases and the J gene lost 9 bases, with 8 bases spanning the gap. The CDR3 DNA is TGTGCCAGCAGCCCCCGCGGCATTCAGTACTTC. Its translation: CASSPRGIQYF.

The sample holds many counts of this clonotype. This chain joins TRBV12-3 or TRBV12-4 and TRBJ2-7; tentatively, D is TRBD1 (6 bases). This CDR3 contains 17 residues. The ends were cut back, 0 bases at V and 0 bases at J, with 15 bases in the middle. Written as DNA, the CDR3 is TGTGCCAGCAGTTTAGCGCTCGGAACAGGGTACTCCTACGAGCAGTACTTC. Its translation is CASSLALGTGYSYEQYF.

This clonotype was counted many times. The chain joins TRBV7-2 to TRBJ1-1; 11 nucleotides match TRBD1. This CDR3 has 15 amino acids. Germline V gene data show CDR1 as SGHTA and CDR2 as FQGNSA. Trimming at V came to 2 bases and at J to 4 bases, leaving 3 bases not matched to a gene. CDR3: CASSLPGTGGTEAFF. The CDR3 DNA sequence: TGTGCCAGCAGCTTACCCGGGACAGGGGGCACTGAAGCTTTCTTT.

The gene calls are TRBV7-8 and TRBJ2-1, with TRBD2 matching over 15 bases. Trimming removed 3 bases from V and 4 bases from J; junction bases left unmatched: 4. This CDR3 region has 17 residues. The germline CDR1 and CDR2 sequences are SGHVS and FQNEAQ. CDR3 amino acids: CASSFGTSGGSYNEQFF. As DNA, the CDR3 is TGTGCCAGCAGCTTCGGGACTAGCGGGGGGAGTTACAATGAGCAGTTCTTC.

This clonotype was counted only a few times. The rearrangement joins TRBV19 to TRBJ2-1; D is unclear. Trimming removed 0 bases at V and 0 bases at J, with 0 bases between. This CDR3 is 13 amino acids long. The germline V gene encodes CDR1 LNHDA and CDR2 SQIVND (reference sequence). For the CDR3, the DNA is TGTGCCAGTAGTATAGACTCCTACAATGAGCAGTTCTTC. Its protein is CASSIDSYNEQFF.

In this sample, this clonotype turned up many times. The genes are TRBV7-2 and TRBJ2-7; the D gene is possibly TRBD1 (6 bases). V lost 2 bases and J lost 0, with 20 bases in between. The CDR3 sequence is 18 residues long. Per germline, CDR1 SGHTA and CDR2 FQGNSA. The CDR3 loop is CASSLWAPGEGYSYEQYF. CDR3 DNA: TGTGCCAGCAGCTTATGGGCCCCAGGGGAAGGATACTCCTACGAGCAGTACTTC.

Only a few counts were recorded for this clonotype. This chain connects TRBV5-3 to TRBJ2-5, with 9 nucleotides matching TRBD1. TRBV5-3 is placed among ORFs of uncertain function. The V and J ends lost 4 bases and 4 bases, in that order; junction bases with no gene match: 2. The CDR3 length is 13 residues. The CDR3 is CARSLQGAETQYF. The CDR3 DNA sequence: TGTGCCAGAAGCCTACAGGGGGCAGAGACCCAGTACTTC.

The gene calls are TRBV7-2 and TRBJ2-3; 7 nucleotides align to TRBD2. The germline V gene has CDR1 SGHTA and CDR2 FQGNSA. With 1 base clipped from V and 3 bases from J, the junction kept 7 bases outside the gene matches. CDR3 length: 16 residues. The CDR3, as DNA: TGTGCCAGCAGCTTAGTTGGGGGGGGGGAGACAGATACGCAGTATTTT. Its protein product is CASSLVGGGETDTQYF. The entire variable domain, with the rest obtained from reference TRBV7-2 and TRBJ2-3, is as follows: GAGVSQSPSNKVTEKGKDVELRCDPISGHTALYWYRQSLGQGLEFLIYFQGNSAPDKSGLPSDRFSAERTGGSVSTLTIQRTQQEDSAVYLCASSLVGGGETDTQYFGPGTRLTVL.

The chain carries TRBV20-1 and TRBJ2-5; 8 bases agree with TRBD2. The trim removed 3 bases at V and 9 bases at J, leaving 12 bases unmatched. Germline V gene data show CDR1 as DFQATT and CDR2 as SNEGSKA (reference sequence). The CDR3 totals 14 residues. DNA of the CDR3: TGCAGTGCTAGTGCGGGGGGCGCTCCAAAGGCCCAGTACTTC. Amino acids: CSASAGGAPKAQYF.

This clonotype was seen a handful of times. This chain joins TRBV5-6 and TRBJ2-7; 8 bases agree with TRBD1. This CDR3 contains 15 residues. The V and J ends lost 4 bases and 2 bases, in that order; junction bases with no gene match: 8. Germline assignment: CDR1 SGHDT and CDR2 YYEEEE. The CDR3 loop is CASSRPTGAPYEQYF. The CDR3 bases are TGTGCCAGCAGCAGGCCGACAGGGGCGCCCTACGAGCAGTACTTC.

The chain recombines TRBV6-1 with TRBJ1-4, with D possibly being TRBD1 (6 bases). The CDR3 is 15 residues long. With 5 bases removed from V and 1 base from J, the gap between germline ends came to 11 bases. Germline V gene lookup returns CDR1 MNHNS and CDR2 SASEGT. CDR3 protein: CASSLQGLTNEKLFF. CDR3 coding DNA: TGTGCCAGCAGTTTACAGGGCCTAACTAATGAAAAACTGTTTTTT.

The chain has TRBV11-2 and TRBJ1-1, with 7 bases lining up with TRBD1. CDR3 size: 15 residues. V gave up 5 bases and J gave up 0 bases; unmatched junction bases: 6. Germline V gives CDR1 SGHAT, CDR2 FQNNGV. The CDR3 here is CASSSIQGMNTEAFF. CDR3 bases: TGTGCCAGCAGCAGTATACAGGGGATGAACACTGAAGCTTTCTTT.

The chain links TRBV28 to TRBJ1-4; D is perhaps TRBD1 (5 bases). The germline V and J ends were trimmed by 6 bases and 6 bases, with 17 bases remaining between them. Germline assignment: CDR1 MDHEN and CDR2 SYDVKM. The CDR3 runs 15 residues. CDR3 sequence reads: CASRGDPWLDEKLFF. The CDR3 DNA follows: TGTGCCAGCAGGGGGGACCCCTGGCTGGATGAAAAACTGTTTTTT.

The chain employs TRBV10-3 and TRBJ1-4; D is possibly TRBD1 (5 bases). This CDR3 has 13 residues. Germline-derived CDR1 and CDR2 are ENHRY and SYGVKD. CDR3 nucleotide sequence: TGTGCAATTCAGGGCCAGGACGGTGAAAAACTGTTTTTT. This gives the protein CAIQGQDGEKLFF.

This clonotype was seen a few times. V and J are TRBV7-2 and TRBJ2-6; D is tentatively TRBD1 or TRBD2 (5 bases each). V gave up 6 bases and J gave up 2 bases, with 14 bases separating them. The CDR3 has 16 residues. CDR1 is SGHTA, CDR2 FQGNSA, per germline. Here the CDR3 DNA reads TGTGCCAGCAGTCCAGGGCCGGGAACTGGGGCCAACGTCCTGACTTTC. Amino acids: CASSPGPGTGANVLTF. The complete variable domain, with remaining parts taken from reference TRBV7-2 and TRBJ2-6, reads GAGVSQSPSNKVTEKGKDVELRCDPISGHTALYWYRQSLGQGLEFLIYFQGNSAPDKSGLPSDRFSAERTGGSVSTLTIQRTQQEDSAVYLCASSPGPGTGANVLTFGAGSRLTVL.

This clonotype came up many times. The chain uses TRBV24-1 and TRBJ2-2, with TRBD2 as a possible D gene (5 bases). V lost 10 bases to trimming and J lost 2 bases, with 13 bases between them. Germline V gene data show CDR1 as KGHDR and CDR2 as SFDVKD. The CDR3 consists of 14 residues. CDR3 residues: CATGRGQNTGELFF. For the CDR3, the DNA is TGTGCCACGGGGAGAGGGCAAAACACCGGGGAGCTGTTTTTT.

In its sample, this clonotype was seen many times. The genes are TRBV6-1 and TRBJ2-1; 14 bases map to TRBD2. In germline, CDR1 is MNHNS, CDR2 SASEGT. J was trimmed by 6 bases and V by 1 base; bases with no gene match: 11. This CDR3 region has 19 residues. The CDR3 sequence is CASSEVMGLAGDRPNEQFF. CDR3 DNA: TGTGCCAGCAGTGAAGTTATGGGACTAGCGGGGGATCGACCCAATGAGCAGTTCTTC.

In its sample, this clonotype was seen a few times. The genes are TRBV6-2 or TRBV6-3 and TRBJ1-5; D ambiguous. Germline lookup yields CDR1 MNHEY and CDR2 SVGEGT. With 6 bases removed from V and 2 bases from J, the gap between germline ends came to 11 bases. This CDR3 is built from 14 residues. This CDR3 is CASSYNGGNQPQHF. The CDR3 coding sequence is TGTGCCAGCAGCTATAACGGGGGCAATCAGCCCCAGCATTTT.

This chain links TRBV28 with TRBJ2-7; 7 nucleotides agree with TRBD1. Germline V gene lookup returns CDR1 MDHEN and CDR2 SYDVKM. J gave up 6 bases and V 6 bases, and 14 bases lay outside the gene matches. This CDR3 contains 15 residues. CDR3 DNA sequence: TGTGCCAGCAGCCCGACAGGGTTGAGTACGTCCGAGCAGTACTTC. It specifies CASSPTGLSTSEQYF. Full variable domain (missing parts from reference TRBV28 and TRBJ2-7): DVKVTQSSRYLVKRTGEKVFLECVQDMDHENMFWYRQDPGLGLRLIYFSYDVKMKEKGDIPEGYSVSREKKERFSLILESASTNQTSMYLCASSPTGLSTSEQYFGPGTRLTVT.

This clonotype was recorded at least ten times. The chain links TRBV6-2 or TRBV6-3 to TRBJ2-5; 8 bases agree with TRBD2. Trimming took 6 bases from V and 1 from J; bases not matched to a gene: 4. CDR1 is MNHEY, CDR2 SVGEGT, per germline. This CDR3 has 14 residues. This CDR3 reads CASRRGGPQETQYF. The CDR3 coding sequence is TGTGCCAGCAGACGGGGGGGGCCCCAAGAGACCCAGTACTTC.

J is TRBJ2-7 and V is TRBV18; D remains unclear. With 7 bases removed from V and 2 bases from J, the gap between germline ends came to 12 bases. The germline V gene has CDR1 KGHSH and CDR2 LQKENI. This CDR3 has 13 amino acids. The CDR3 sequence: CASFQLGPYEQYF. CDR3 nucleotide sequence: TGTGCCAGCTTCCAGCTAGGGCCCTACGAGCAGTACTTC.